This T cell receptor beta chain comes out of a study of control samples from healthy donors and cancer patients. CDR3 size: 13 residues. Trimming cost V 3 bases and J 3 bases, with 8 bases left between them. From germline, CDR1 is PRHDT and CDR2 FYEKMQ (reference sequence). Using immunoSEQ multiplex PCR, the repertoire was profiled, and TCRdb retains in-frame clones only, with some absent. The sample has 120,000 to 150,000 clones, roughly 92% seen once. The chain is built from TRBV13 and TRBJ1-2, with D unclear. The clonotype originates from a man between 25 and 39 years old in good health. The sequenced material came from blood. The CDR3 reads CASSLAGDYGYTF. CDR3 nucleotides: TGTGCCAGCAGCTTGGCTGGAGACTATGGCTACACCTTC. Based on the CDR3 plus reference TRBV13 and TRBJ1-2, the full variable domain is AAGVIQSPRHLIKEKRETATLKCYPIPRHDTVYWYQQGPGQDPQFLISFYEKMQSDKGSIPDRFSAQQFSDYHSELNMSSLELGDSALYFCASSLAGDYGYTFGSGTRLTVV.